These 14 T cell receptor beta chains share one sample of origin, sequenced in a study of a mutant IDH1 vaccine in newly diagnosed glioma. Profiled with immunoSEQ multiplex PCR; TCRdb holds only in-frame clones, not every one. The data show around 50,000 clones, 70% to 85% seen once. Specified time point: week 47, end of study. A single vaccine dose contained 300 ug of mutant IDH1 20-mer peptide, and topical imiquimod was used with it. Their specific antigens are unknown. The sequencing used PBMCs, collected from a glioma patient whose treatment included an IDH1 peptide vaccine. The receptors here all came from a woman in her thirties with glioma. Some clones in this sample may be carry-over from other donors' samples.

A remark on this clone: One end of the junction varies from germline; a read error may be responsible. V is TRBV7-7 and J is TRBJ2-2; perhaps D is TRBD1 or TRBD2 (6 bases each). Germline V lookup: CDR1 SSHAT, CDR2 FNYEAQ (reference sequence). This CDR3 has 15 residues. CDR3 region: CASSLARGGTGELFF. CDR3 coding DNA: TGTGCTAGCAGCTTAGCCAGGGGAGGAACCGGGGAGCTGTTTTTT.

V gene TRBV4-1 combines with J gene TRBJ2-7, with 8 positions matching TRBD2. The CDR3 loop spans 19 amino acids. Per the germline V gene, CDR1 is MGHRA and CDR2 is YSYEKL. Trimming took 3 bases from V and 1 from J; bases not matched to a gene: 17. The CDR3 loop is CASSQAGGRTGGGSYEQYF. The CDR3 region has the DNA TGCGCCAGCAGCCAGGCGGGCGGGAGGACGGGGGGGGGATCCTACGAGCAGTACTTC.

The gene calls are TRBV2 and TRBJ2-5; TRBD2 agrees at 15 bases. CDR1 and CDR2 from the germline V gene are SNHLY and FYNNEI. This CDR3 spans 16 amino acids. V lost 3 bases to trimming and J lost 4 bases; unmatched junction nucleotides: 3. CDR3 loop: CASSDGTSGRRETQYF. In DNA form, the CDR3 reads TGTGCCAGCAGTGACGGGACTAGCGGGAGGAGAGAGACCCAGTACTTC.

This clone was recorded a few times. The chain uses TRBV28 and TRBJ2-7; 10 nucleotides line up with TRBD2. The CDR3 length is 16 residues. The J segment lost 7 bases and the V segment lost 6 bases, leaving 15 bases of the junction unmatched. In germline, CDR1 is MDHEN, CDR2 SYDVKM. CDR3 coding DNA: TGTGCCAGCAGCCTGCCCTGGACTAGCGGCCCTCGGGAGCAGTACTTC. Protein: CASSLPWTSGPREQYF.

The genes are TRBV7-8 and TRBJ2-7; 8 bases agree with TRBD1. The CDR3 sequence is 18 residues long. The germline V gene encodes CDR1 SGHVS and CDR2 FQNEAQ. Losses at the gene ends were 4 bases for V and 4 bases for J; bases not matched to a gene: 18. The CDR3 DNA reads TGTGCCAGCAGCTCCGATATACTCAGGGGGCGGTCGGGGTACGAGCAGTACTTC. Translation gives CASSSDILRGRSGYEQYF. The variable domain in full, completed from reference TRBV7-8 and TRBJ2-7, reads GAGVSQSPRYKVAKRGQDVALRCDPISGHVSLFWYQQALGQGPEFLTYFQNEAQLDKSGLPSDRFFAERPEGSVSTLKIQRTQQEDSAVYLCASSSDILRGRSGYEQYFGPGTRLTVT.

The sample holds a few counts of this clone. This sequence joins TRBV4-1 and TRBJ1-1; D call uncertain. Per germline, CDR1 MGHRA and CDR2 YSYEKL. With 1 base removed from V and 6 bases from J, the gap between germline ends came to 12 bases. This CDR3 is built from 14 residues. The CDR3: CASSQVAGFPEAFF. CDR3 nucleotide sequence: TGCGCCAGCAGCCAAGTCGCTGGATTCCCTGAAGCTTTCTTT.

This clone came up once. V usage is TRBV30 and J usage is TRBJ1-4, with D perhaps TRBD1 (5 bases). The V end lost 0 bases, the J end lost 8 bases, and 10 bases lay between the germline ends. This CDR3 is 13 amino acids long. Germline loops: CDR1 GTSNPN, CDR2 SVGIG (reference sequence). The CDR3 DNA reads TGTGCCTGGAGTGTATACGGGGACGAAAAACTGTTTTTT. Its protein is CAWSVYGDEKLFF.

The chain combines TRBV29-1 with TRBJ2-7; weak D call: TRBD1 (6 bases). This CDR3 spans 14 amino acids. Germline assignment: CDR1 SQVTM and CDR2 ANQGSEA. Trimming removed 4 bases at V and 0 bases at J, with 13 bases between. In DNA, the CDR3 is TGCAGCGTTGGAGGGGGAGAGTTCTCCTACGAGCAGTACTTC. Encoded protein: CSVGGGEFSYEQYF.

The rearrangement links TRBV6-1 to TRBJ2-7; D unclear. Germline CDR1 reads MNHNS; CDR2 reads SASEGT. This CDR3 spans 13 amino acids. V was cut by 6 bases and J by 0 bases, with 9 bases left in between. The CDR3 DNA reads TGTGCCAGCAGCACCAGGAGCTCCTACGAGCAGTACTTC. As protein: CASSTRSSYEQYF.

The chain joins TRBV4-1 to TRBJ1-5; no definite D call. The CDR3 spans 13 residues. Germline CDR1 MGHRA, CDR2 YSYEKL. Deletions cut 0 bases from V and 6 bases from J, with 6 bases between. The CDR3 DNA sequence: TGCGCCAGCAGCCAAGAATTGGGTCAGCCCCAGCATTTT. It encodes CASSQELGQPQHF.

This clone was counted between two and nine times. The V gene is TRBV6-6, the J gene TRBJ1-1, with D perhaps TRBD1 (5 bases). The V gene lost 7 bases and the J gene lost 2 bases, with 20 bases spanning the gap. Germline values: CDR1 MNHNY, CDR2 SVGAGI (reference sequence). CDR3 length: 16 amino acids. The CDR3 protein is CASTVGDAGRNTEAFF. The CDR3 region has the DNA TGTGCCAGCACCGTAGGGGACGCCGGGAGAAACACTGAAGCTTTCTTT.

This sequence joins TRBV6-6 and TRBJ2-1; 12 positions agree with TRBD2. With V trimmed by 5 bases and J by 6 bases, 5 bases remained unmatched. Per the germline V gene, CDR1 is MNHNY and CDR2 is SVGAGI (reference sequence). The CDR3 contains 15 residues. CDR3 DNA: TGTGCCAGCAGTACACTAGCGGGAGGACCCAATGAGCAGTTCTTC. The encoded protein is CASSTLAGGPNEQFF.

This clone was counted a single time. The chain employs TRBV5-1 and TRBJ1-1; 8 nucleotides agree with TRBD1. The V and J ends lost 2 bases and 1 base, in that order; junction bases with no gene match: 4. Germline V gives CDR1 SGHRS, CDR2 YFSETQ. The CDR3 extends over 15 amino acids. CDR3 residues: CASSFTGTGNTEAFF. DNA of the CDR3: TGCGCCAGCAGCTTTACCGGGACAGGGAACACTGAAGCTTTCTTT. The full variable domain, completed using reference TRBV5-1 and TRBJ1-1, is KAGVTQTPRYLIKTRGQQVTLSCSPISGHRSVSWYQQTPGQGLQFLFEYFSETQRNKGNFPGRFSGRQFSNSRSEMNVSTLELGDSALYLCASSFTGTGNTEAFFGQGTRLTVV.

The gene calls are TRBV5-1 and TRBJ1-3; TRBD1 might be the D (6 bases). V gave up 3 bases and J gave up 4 bases, with 14 bases separating them. This CDR3 is 15 amino acids long. Germline CDR1 is SGHRS and CDR2 is YFSETQ. CDR3 protein: CASSSGGQLGNTIYF. DNA of the CDR3: TGCGCCAGCAGCTCAGGCGGACAGCTCGGAAACACCATATATTTT.